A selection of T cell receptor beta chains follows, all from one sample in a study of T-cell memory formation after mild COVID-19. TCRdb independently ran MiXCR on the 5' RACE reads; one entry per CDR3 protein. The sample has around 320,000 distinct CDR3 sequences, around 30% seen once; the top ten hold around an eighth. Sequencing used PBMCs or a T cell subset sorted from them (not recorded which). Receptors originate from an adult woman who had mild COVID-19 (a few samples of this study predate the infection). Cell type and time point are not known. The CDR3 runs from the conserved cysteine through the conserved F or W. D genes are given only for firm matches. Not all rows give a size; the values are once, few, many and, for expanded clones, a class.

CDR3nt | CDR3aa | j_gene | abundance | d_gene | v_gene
TGTGCCAGCAGTTTGGGTAGCGGGGGGAGCCCCGAGCAGTACTTC | CASSLGSGGSPEQYF | TRBJ2-7 | few | TRBD2 | TRBV12-3/TRBV12-4
TGTGCCAGCAGCTTTGCTACTGGACACCCCCAAGAGACCCAGTACTTC | CASSFATGHPQETQYF | TRBJ2-5 | NA | NA | TRBV7-9
TGTGCCAGTAGTAAGACGGGACTAGCGGATAAATACAATGAGCAGTTCTTC | CASSKTGLADKYNEQFF | TRBJ2-1 | NA | TRBD2 | TRBV19
TGTGCCAGCACCGGGACTAGCAGCCCCTACGAGCAGTACTTC | CASTGTSSPYEQYF | TRBJ2-7 | NA | TRBD2 | TRBV18
TGTGCCAGCAGCCACCCCGGACTAGCGGGAGGGGATACGCAGTATTTT | CASSHPGLAGGDTQYF | TRBJ2-3 | NA | TRBD2 | TRBV12-3/TRBV12-4
TGTGCCAGCAGCGTAGGCGGGAGGGTTTACAATGAGCAGTTCTTC | CASSVGGRVYNEQFF | TRBJ2-1 | NA | TRBD2 | TRBV9
TGCGCCAGCAGCCAAACAGAAGGAACAGATACGCAGTATTTT | CASSQTEGTDTQYF | TRBJ2-3 | NA | NA | TRBV4-1
TGTGCCAGCCGAGGTAGTGGCACAGATACGCAGTATTTT | CASRGSGTDTQYF | TRBJ2-3 | NA | NA | TRBV18
TGCGCCAGCAGCTTGGGCCAGGGGCAAACCTACGAGCAGTACTTC | CASSLGQGQTYEQYF | TRBJ2-7 | NA | NA | TRBV5-1
TGCGCCAGCAGCTTACGACAGGGGCCGAACACTGAAGCTTTCTTT | CASSLRQGPNTEAFF | TRBJ1-1 | NA | TRBD1 | TRBV5-1
TGCAGTGCTAGAGATCCTAGGGCCTACAATGAGCAGTTCTTC | CSARDPRAYNEQFF | TRBJ2-1 | few | NA | TRBV20-1
TGTGCCAGCAGTTCGGCAGGGGGCGCACACTATGGCTACACCTTC | CASSSAGGAHYGYTF | TRBJ1-2 | few | TRBD1 | TRBV6-9
TGCAGTGCTAGAGATTTCAGGGAAGGGTCCACTGAAGCTTTCTTT | CSARDFREGSTEAFF | TRBJ1-1 | few | NA | TRBV20-1
TGTGCCAGCAGGGGACCGACTGAGGTAGCTTTCTTT | CASRGPTEVAFF | TRBJ1-1 | NA | NA | TRBV11-3
TGCGCCAGCAGTCAGCTCACGACCGGAACCTACGAGCAGTACTTC | CASSQLTTGTYEQYF | TRBJ2-7 | NA | NA | TRBV23-1
TGTGCCAGCAGCTTATATCGTCCCGCAGCACTCTCTGAAGCTTTCTTT | CASSLYRPAALSEAFF | TRBJ1-1 | NA | NA | TRBV7-9
TGTGCCAGCAGAGATAACAAGTGGAAAGAGACCCAGTACTTC | CASRDNKWKETQYF | TRBJ2-5 | many | NA | TRBV11-2
TGTGCCAGCAGTTCTCATTACAATGAGCAGTTCTTC | CASSSHYNEQFF | TRBJ2-1 | NA | NA | TRBV12-3/TRBV12-4
TGTGCCAGCAGCCTTAGCGGGAGCAGCGAGACCCAGTACTTC | CASSLSGSSETQYF | TRBJ2-5 | few | TRBD2 | TRBV7-2
TGTGCCAGCGACAGAACAGGGATGGGTGAGCAGTTCTTC | CASDRTGMGEQFF | TRBJ2-1 | few | NA | TRBV2
TGTGCCAGCTCACCCCCGACCCGAACAGATACGCAGTATTTT | CASSPPTRTDTQYF | TRBJ2-3 | NA | NA | TRBV18
TGTGCCAGCAGCCTTGGGGGACTAGATCCAGATACGCAGTATTTT | CASSLGGLDPDTQYF | TRBJ2-3 | NA | TRBD2 | TRBV7-8
TGCGCCAGCAGCAGACAGTACAAAGAGACCCAGTACTTC | CASSRQYKETQYF | TRBJ2-5 | NA | NA | TRBV5-1
TGTGCCAGCAGCCCGCAGACAGGAAGAGCTATAGCGTATGGCTACACCTTC | CASSPQTGRAIAYGYTF | TRBJ1-2 | NA | NA | TRBV7-2
TGCAGCGGGGAGGTAGCGAACACTGAAGCTTTCTTT | CSGEVANTEAFF | TRBJ1-1 | once | NA | TRBV29-1